This T cell receptor (beta chain) was identified in a study of T cell responses to AZD1222 COVID-19 vaccine. The overall study: Some second doses came at about 4 weeks and others at about 12 weeks; these were pooled.

Assay used: immunoSEQ multiplex PCR; TCRdb lists only in-frame clones, some missing. The table lists some 150,000 clones, approximately 90% of them singletons. This CDR3 spans 16 amino acids. Germline values: CDR1 SGHRS, CDR2 YFSETQ. V lost 1 base, J lost 2 bases, and 4 bases stayed unmatched. General study points: There were mostly white British donors and more females than males, and clonal diversity was possibly underestimated. Spike-specific TCR breadth and depth rose after two AZD1222 doses. Only a handful of people who got AZD1222 tested seropositive at baseline.

Notes on this clone: What it recognizes is unknown.

This material consisted of peripheral blood, taken on day 0 of AZD1222 vaccination. This TCR was recovered from an adult in good health. The chain couples TRBV5-1 to TRBJ2-7, with 12 bases lining up with TRBD2. The CDR3 is CASSLQLAGGPYEQYF. The CDR3 coding sequence is TGCGCCAGCAGCTTGCAACTAGCGGGAGGTCCCTACGAGCAGTACTTC. Using reference TRBV5-1 and TRBJ2-7 for the parts outside the CDR3, the full variable domain is KAGVTQTPRYLIKTRGQQVTLSCSPISGHRSVSWYQQTPGQGLQFLFEYFSETQRNKGNFPGRFSGRQFSNSRSEMNVSTLELGDSALYLCASSLQLAGGPYEQYFGPGTRLTVT.